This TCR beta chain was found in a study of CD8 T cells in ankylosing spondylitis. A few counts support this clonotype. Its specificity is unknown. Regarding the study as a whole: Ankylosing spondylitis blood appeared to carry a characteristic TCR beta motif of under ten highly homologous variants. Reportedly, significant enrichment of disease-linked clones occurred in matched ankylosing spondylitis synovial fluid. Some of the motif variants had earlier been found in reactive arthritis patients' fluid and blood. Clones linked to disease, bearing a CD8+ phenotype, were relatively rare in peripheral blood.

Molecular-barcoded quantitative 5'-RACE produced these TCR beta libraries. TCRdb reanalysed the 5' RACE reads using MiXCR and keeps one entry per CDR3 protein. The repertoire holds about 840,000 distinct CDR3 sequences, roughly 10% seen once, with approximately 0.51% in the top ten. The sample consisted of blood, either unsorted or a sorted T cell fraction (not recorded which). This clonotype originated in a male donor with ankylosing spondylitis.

This CDR3 is CASSLEAGSGNTIYF. Here the CDR3 DNA reads TGTGCCAGCAGCTTGGAGGCAGGCTCTGGAAACACCATATATTTT. The genes are TRBV5-5 and TRBJ1-3; D is unresolved. Looked up from germline, CDR1 is SGHKS and CDR2 is YYEKEE (reference sequence). V dropped 0 bases and J dropped 0 bases, with 7 bases sitting between them. This CDR3 has 15 amino acids.